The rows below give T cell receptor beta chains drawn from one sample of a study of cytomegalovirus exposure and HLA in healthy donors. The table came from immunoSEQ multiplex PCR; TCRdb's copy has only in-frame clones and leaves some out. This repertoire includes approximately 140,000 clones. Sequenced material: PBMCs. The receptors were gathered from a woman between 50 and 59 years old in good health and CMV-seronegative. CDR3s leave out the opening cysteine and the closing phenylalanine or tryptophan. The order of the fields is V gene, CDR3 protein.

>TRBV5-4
ASSPDRGDYEKLF
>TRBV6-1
ASMTGGNSPLH
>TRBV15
ATSRDWGIGTDTQY
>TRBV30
AWSVKLAVSYNEQF
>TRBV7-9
ASSFPGTGAGYT
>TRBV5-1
ASSFMRQGLDEQY
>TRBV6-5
ASTYSGGSYNEQF
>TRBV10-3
AISESLNQPQH
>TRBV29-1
SVSPGADYGYT
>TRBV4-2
ASSQGERDRRSGKTQY
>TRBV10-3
AISERGPLESPLH
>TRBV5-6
ASSSGYYGSYEQY
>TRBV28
ASSFVGLAGDGDTQY
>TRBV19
ASSTRTGGRDTQY
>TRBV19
AIRDLAKNIQY
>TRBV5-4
ASSLRLAGGSNEQF
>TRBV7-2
ASSFGGPAYEQY
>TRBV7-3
ASSLGGASGNTIY
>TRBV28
ASSTRQVGNYEQY
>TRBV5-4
ASSGKGDRTPTVEQF
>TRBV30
AWSVRENQPQH
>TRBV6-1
ASIGGTGTNYGYT
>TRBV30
AWSGGLASPFLDTQY
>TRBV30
AWATGGAGYT
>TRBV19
ASSIEGQGRSYEQY
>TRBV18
ASSPRSPETAVY
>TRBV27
ASSPRLSIAYEQY
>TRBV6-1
ASRDRGDQPQH
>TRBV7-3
ASSRPQTGELF
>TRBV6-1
ASTSVPAGNEQF
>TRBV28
ASSLNGLATDTQY
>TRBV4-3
ASSQEAADTQY
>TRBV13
ASSGRDRVYEQY
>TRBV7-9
ASSPVVGTATYEQY
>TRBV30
AWSRSPNQPQH